A single sample gave rise to the 32 T cell receptor beta chains below, sequenced in a study of T cell responses to AZD1222 COVID-19 vaccine. The data were produced by immunoSEQ multiplex PCR, yet TCRdb's version contains in-frame clones alone and is incomplete. The sample holds some 80,000 clones, more than 60% seen once. Sequenced material: peripheral blood, taken 28 days after the second dose of the MenACWY control vaccine. Source of these receptors: an adult who received the MenACWY meningococcal vaccine as a control.

This chain uses TRBV3-1 (or the pseudogene TRBV3-2) with TRBJ1-5, with TRBD1 as a possible D gene (5 bases). Trimming removed 0 bases from V and 6 bases from J, with 9 bases in between. The CDR3 loop spans 14 amino acids. CDR1 LGHDT and CDR2 YNNKEL come from the germline V gene (reference sequence). The CDR3 DNA follows: TGTGCCAGCAGCCAAGATGGGGCCACTCAGCCCCAGCATTTT. Translating gives CASSQDGATQPQHF.

This chain connects TRBV19 to TRBJ1-6, with D possibly being TRBD1 (5 bases). Per germline, CDR1 LNHDA and CDR2 SQIVND (reference sequence). The CDR3 consists of 16 residues. V dropped 7 bases and J dropped 6 bases, with 19 bases sitting between them. The CDR3 DNA is TGTGCCAGTACCATGAAACCAGGGCTGGGTAATTCACCCCTCCACTTT. Encoded protein: CASTMKPGLGNSPLHF.

V gene TRBV19 combines with J gene TRBJ1-3; the D is unclear. Germline lookup yields CDR1 LNHDA and CDR2 SQIVND (reference sequence). V gave up 10 bases and J gave up 0 bases, with 13 bases separating them. The CDR3 consists of 14 residues. CDR3 protein: CATALSNSGNTIYF. DNA for the CDR3: TGTGCCACCGCTTTATCAAACTCTGGAAACACCATATATTTT. Complete variable domain (other parts from reference TRBV19 and TRBJ1-3): DGGITQSPKYLFRKEGQNVTLSCEQNLNHDAMYWYRQDPGQGLRLIYYSQIVNDFQKGDIAEGYSVSREKKESFPLTVTSAQKNPTAFYLCATALSNSGNTIYFGEGSWLTVV.

This rearrangement joins TRBV5-1 to TRBJ2-2, with 8 nucleotides matching TRBD1. The CDR3 contains 15 residues. The V gene end was trimmed by 3 bases and the J gene end by 5 bases; junction bases not matched to a gene: 6. The germline CDR1 and CDR2 sequences are SGHRS and YFSETQ. CDR3 in DNA: TGCGCCAGCAGCTCGACAGGGGTGAGGACCGGGGAGCTGTTTTTT. It yields the protein CASSSTGVRTGELFF.

The gene calls are TRBV16 and TRBJ1-1; 7 positions match TRBD1. The junction had 8 bases not matched to a gene; V was cut back by 0 bases and J by 7 bases. CDR1 and CDR2 (germline): KGHSY, FQNENV. This CDR3 spans 15 amino acids. The CDR3 coding sequence is TGTGCCAGCAGCCAATCGTGGGACAGAACGGGTGAAGCTTTCTTT. It codes for CASSQSWDRTGEAFF.

This clone came up a few times. For the CDR3, the DNA is TGTGCCTGGACTGTACTCAGCGGGGGTTACAATGAGCAGTTCTTC. This encodes CAWTVLSGGYNEQFF. This chain joins TRBV30 and TRBJ2-1; 8 positions match TRBD2. The CDR3 is 15 residues long. Germline CDR1 is GTSNPN and CDR2 is SVGIG (reference sequence). The ends lost 4 bases at V and 4 bases at J; junction bases unmatched: 9.

This chain joins TRBV18 and TRBJ1-4, with TRBD1 matching over 7 bases. V was clipped by 5 bases and J by 8 bases; unmatched bases: 11. The CDR3 covers 15 residues. Germline assignment: CDR1 KGHSH and CDR2 LQKENI. CDR3 loop: CASSTRDSLAEKLFF. CDR3 DNA sequence: TGTGCCAGCTCAACTCGGGACAGCCTAGCGGAAAAACTGTTTTTT.

The V call is TRBV3-1 (or the pseudogene TRBV3-2), the J call TRBJ1-2; 8 bases match TRBD1. The CDR3 runs 15 residues. V shed 1 base, J shed 3 bases, and the junction held 4 bases outside the gene matches. Germline V gene sequence: CDR1 LGHDT, CDR2 YNNKEL (reference sequence). The CDR3 DNA sequence: TGTGCCAGCAGCCAAGCCCTGACAGGGGACTATGGCTACACCTTC. Its translation is CASSQALTGDYGYTF.

The J gene is TRBJ1-6, the V gene TRBV7-2; no clear D gene. Trimming took off 1 base at V and 8 bases at J, with 12 bases between the two ends. The length of the CDR3 is 15 residues. The germline V gene has CDR1 SGHTA and CDR2 FQGNSA. The CDR3 sequence: CASSLEGSPDSPLHF. For the CDR3, the DNA is TGTGCCAGCAGCTTAGAAGGCAGCCCGGATTCACCCCTCCACTTT. The full variable domain, in which reference TRBV7-2 and TRBJ1-6 provide the parts outside the CDR3, is GAGVSQSPSNKVTEKGKDVELRCDPISGHTALYWYRQSLGQGLEFLIYFQGNSAPDKSGLPSDRFSAERTGGSVSTLTIQRTQQEDSAVYLCASSLEGSPDSPLHFGNGTRLTVT.

This clone has only one observation. The chain has TRBV6-2 or TRBV6-3 and TRBJ2-1, with 10 bases matching TRBD2. CDR3 length equals 15 residues. V was pared by 5 bases and J by 9 bases, with 10 bases of the junction left unmatched. CDR1 MNHEY and CDR2 SVGEGT come from the germline V gene. The CDR3 nucleotides read TGTGCCAGCAGTCCCTTTAGCGGGGGGCAAGGTGAGCAGTTCTTC. This encodes CASSPFSGGQGEQFF.

The CDR3 DNA reads TGTGCCAGCAGCTTAGTCGCGCGGGGGACCACCGGGGAGCTGTTTTTT. Translated, it gives CASSLVARGTTGELFF. This chain links TRBV7-2 with TRBJ2-2; 7 bases line up with TRBD2. The V and J ends lost 1 base and 4 bases, in that order; junction bases with no gene match: 6. This CDR3 spans 16 amino acids. Looked up from germline, CDR1 is SGHTA and CDR2 is FQGNSA.

The chain joins TRBV28 to TRBJ2-2; tentatively, D is TRBD2 (7 bases). The length of the CDR3 is 15 residues. In germline, CDR1 is MDHEN, CDR2 SYDVKM. Trimming cost V 9 bases and J 0 bases, with 14 bases left between them. The CDR3 sequence: CASKGGDANTGELFF. The DNA of the CDR3 is TGTGCCAGTAAGGGGGGGGATGCGAACACCGGGGAGCTGTTTTTT.

The chain is built from TRBV5-1 and TRBJ1-1; no reliable D call. V lost 2 bases and J 1 base, leaving 9 bases between the germline ends. Per germline, CDR1 SGHRS and CDR2 YFSETQ. This CDR3 region has 14 residues. In nucleotides, the CDR3 is TGCGCCAGCAGCTTTGGCGGAACGAACACTGAAGCTTTCTTT. Its translation is CASSFGGTNTEAFF.

The chain links TRBV12-3 or TRBV12-4 to TRBJ1-2; a possible D gene is TRBD1 (5 bases). This CDR3 contains 13 residues. Deletions cut 3 bases from V and 4 bases from J, with 9 bases between. The CDR3 loop reads CASSLGTFYGYTF. The CDR3 bases are TGTGCCAGCAGTTTGGGGACTTTCTATGGCTACACCTTC.

In this sample, this clone turned up once. V gene TRBV21-1 combines with J gene TRBJ2-7; TRBD1 is the table's D call and was not checked against the DNA. TRBV21-1 is a pseudogene segment. The CDR3 consists of 15 residues. DNA of the CDR3: TGTGCCAGCCCAACCGGGACAGGGAATTCCTACGAGCAGTACTTC. This gives the protein CASPTGTGNSYEQYF.

Ten or more counts support this clone. This rearrangement joins TRBV2 to TRBJ1-4; D is possibly TRBD1 (5 bases). The V gene's germline CDR1 is SNHLY and CDR2 FYNNEI. CDR3 size: 15 residues. Trimming removed 6 bases at V and 1 base at J, with 12 bases between. CDR3 nucleotides: TGTGCCAGCAGCGCCGAGGGGCGAACTAATGAAAAACTGTTTTTT. This encodes CASSAEGRTNEKLFF.

The V call is TRBV29-1, the J call TRBJ2-2; no clear D. This CDR3 is built from 12 residues. Germline V lookup: CDR1 SQVTM, CDR2 ANQGSEA. Trimming left V 4 bases short and J 4 bases short, with 7 bases between. The CDR3 coding sequence is TGCAGCGTTGGGGCCTTCACCGGGGAGCTGTTTTTT. Its protein is CSVGAFTGELFF.

This chain uses TRBV5-5 with TRBJ1-5; the match to TRBD1 covers 7 bases. Trimming at V came to 0 bases and at J to 2 bases, leaving 5 bases not matched to a gene. Germline lookup yields CDR1 SGHKS and CDR2 YYEKEE (reference sequence). CDR3 length equals 16 residues. DNA of the CDR3: TGTGCCAGCAGCTTGGTCCCCGACAGGGGCAATCAGCCCCAGCATTTT. Translating gives CASSLVPDRGNQPQHF.

This sequence joins TRBV29-1 and TRBJ2-7; D may be TRBD1 (6 bases). The CDR3 has 13 residues. The V end was cut by 0 bases, the J end by 7 bases, with 13 bases between. Per the germline V gene, CDR1 is SQVTM and CDR2 is ANQGSEA. The CDR3 is CSVEETGQGEQYF. Written as DNA, the CDR3 is TGCAGCGTTGAAGAGACAGGCCAAGGGGAGCAGTACTTC.

The genes are TRBV7-9 and TRBJ1-1; the D gene is possibly TRBD1 (6 bases). V was trimmed by 5 bases and J by 4 bases, leaving 11 bases between them. CDR1 is SEHNR and CDR2 is FQNEAQ in the germline V gene (reference sequence). This CDR3 comprises 13 residues. The CDR3 coding sequence is TGTGCCAGCAGCCTGCAGGGGAGCACTGAAGCTTTCTTT. Encoded protein: CASSLQGSTEAFF.

The CDR3 nucleotides are TGTGCCAGCAGAAGGACAGGGTCCGGGGGCTACACCTTC. Protein sequence: CASRRTGSGGYTF. The V gene is TRBV6-5, the J gene TRBJ1-2; the match to TRBD1 covers 8 bases. The CDR3 runs to 13 residues. The germline CDR1 and CDR2 sequences are MNHEY and SVGAGI. V was pared by 6 bases and J by 8 bases, with 8 bases of the junction left unmatched.

The chain couples TRBV12-3 or TRBV12-4 to TRBJ1-1, with D perhaps matching TRBD1 (5 bases). V was pared by 6 bases and J by 8 bases, with 13 bases between. The CDR3 has 12 residues. Written as DNA, the CDR3 is TGTGCCAGCAGACGGGACGGACCAGAAGCTTTCTTT. This sequence encodes CASRRDGPEAFF.

As DNA, the CDR3 is TGCGCCAGCAGCGCAAGTCCGGGCCGGTACCAAGAGACCCAGTACTTC. Residues: CASSASPGRYQETQYF. This chain joins TRBV5-1 and TRBJ2-5; the D is unclear. Trimming shortened V by 4 bases and J by 0 bases, and 16 bases separated the two germline ends. Germline CDR1 reads SGHRS; CDR2 reads YFSETQ. CDR3 length: 16 amino acids.

The CDR3 loop reads CASSSDGWAEAFF. The CDR3 DNA reads as TGTGCCAGCAGTTCAGACGGGTGGGCTGAAGCTTTCTTT. This chain links TRBV27 with TRBJ1-1; D is ambiguous. V was cut by 4 bases and J by 6 bases, with 12 bases left in between. The germline V gene encodes CDR1 MNHEY and CDR2 SMNVEV (reference sequence). The CDR3 has 13 amino acids.

J is TRBJ2-1 and V is TRBV6-5; no clear D gene. Trimming cost V 7 bases and J 5 bases, with 6 bases left between them. The CDR3 consists of 11 residues. Germline V CDR1 and CDR2: MNHEY, SVGAGI. CDR3 DNA: TGTGCCAGCACCAACAACAATGAGCAGTTCTTC. This translates into CASTNNNEQFF.

The chain employs TRBV6-1 and TRBJ1-1; D gene ambiguous. V was shortened by 2 bases and J by 2 bases, with 6 bases between the two germline ends. Germline CDR1 and CDR2: MNHNS and SASEGT. The CDR3 runs to 13 residues. In nucleotides, the CDR3 is TGTGCCAGCAGTGAACTGATTAACACTGAAGCTTTCTTT. Translating it yields CASSELINTEAFF.

The rearrangement links TRBV30 to TRBJ1-1; D may be TRBD1 (6 bases). Per the germline V gene, CDR1 is GTSNPN and CDR2 is SVGIG (reference sequence). Trimming took 2 bases from V and 2 from J, leaving 18 bases between them. The CDR3 is 16 amino acids. The CDR3 protein is CAWSQGFRLVNTEAFF. The CDR3 DNA follows: TGTGCCTGGAGTCAGGGGTTTCGACTGGTAAACACTGAAGCTTTCTTT.

This chain connects TRBV5-1 to TRBJ1-1; D ambiguous. Germline CDR1 reads SGHRS; CDR2 reads YFSETQ. The CDR3 runs to 13 residues. Trimming removed 1 base at V and 8 bases at J, with 12 bases between. Here the CDR3 reads CASSLKSGGEAFF. The CDR3 coding sequence is TGCGCCAGCAGCTTGAAGTCTGGAGGGGAAGCTTTCTTT.

This clone was observed a handful of times. This chain uses TRBV2 with TRBJ2-5, with TRBD2 matching 9 bases. CDR1 and CDR2 from the germline V gene are SNHLY and FYNNEI. J lost 5 bases, V lost 7 bases, and 8 bases had no gene match. CDR3 length: 14 residues. CDR3 sequence reads: CASTLAGPGETQYF. The CDR3 DNA reads as TGTGCCAGCACTCTAGCGGGGCCGGGCGAGACCCAGTACTTC.

The gene calls are TRBV27 and TRBJ1-6; tentatively, D is TRBD1 (6 bases). This CDR3 has 14 residues. CDR1 is MNHEY and CDR2 is SMNVEV in the germline V gene (reference sequence). V shed 3 bases and J shed 5 bases, with 8 bases lying between them. CDR3 protein: CASSFTGNNSPLHF. In DNA, the CDR3 is TGTGCCAGCAGTTTCACAGGGAATAATTCACCCCTCCACTTT.

V is TRBV7-9 and J is TRBJ2-7, with D possibly TRBD1 on 6 matching bases. The CDR3 is made up of 14 amino acids. V dropped 1 base and J dropped 4 bases, with 11 bases sitting between them. Germline lookup yields CDR1 SEHNR and CDR2 FQNEAQ (reference sequence). The CDR3 sequence: CASSLGGRGYEQYF. Written as DNA, the CDR3 is TGTGCCAGCAGCTTAGGGGGGCGCGGGTACGAGCAGTACTTC.

DNA for the CDR3: TGTGCCAGCAGTCCCGCTATTGGTCCGAAAGCCCACACTGAAGCTTTCTTT. Translated: CASSPAIGPKAHTEAFF. The rearrangement uses TRBV27 and TRBJ1-1; D is ambiguous. Per the germline V gene, CDR1 is MNHEY and CDR2 is SMNVEV (reference sequence). The CDR3 is 17 residues long. V lost 5 bases, J lost 3 bases, and 22 bases lay in between.